The 11 T cell receptor beta chains below all came from one sample that was sequenced in a study of T cell responses to AZD1222 COVID-19 vaccine. Libraries were prepared by immunoSEQ multiplex PCR; TCRdb keeps only in-frame clonotypes and omits some of them. Of over 150,000 clones in the sample, 85% to 95% are singletons; the top ten hold 8.5% to 12%. The input for sequencing was peripheral blood, taken on day 0 of AZD1222 vaccination. These receptors originate from an adult in good health.

CDR3 DNA sequence: TGTGCCAGCAGTCCCGAGGGGGGCCACAATCAGCCCCAGCATTTT. This encodes CASSPEGGHNQPQHF. The J gene is TRBJ1-5, the V gene TRBV28, with D perhaps TRBD1 (6 bases). The V gene's germline CDR1 is MDHEN and CDR2 SYDVKM. The V end lost 5 bases, the J end lost 3 bases, and 14 bases lay between the germline ends. This CDR3 spans 15 amino acids.

The chain joins TRBV5-1 to TRBJ2-3; 9 nucleotides line up with TRBD2. CDR1 and CDR2 (germline): SGHRS, YFSETQ. V lost 1 base, J lost 0 bases, and 3 bases stayed unmatched. This CDR3 spans 16 amino acids. The CDR3 protein is CASSLLAGSSTDTQYF. In nucleotides, the CDR3 is TGCGCCAGCAGCTTGCTAGCGGGGTCTAGCACAGATACGCAGTATTTT.

The V call is TRBV7-9, the J call TRBJ2-2, with D possibly being TRBD1 or TRBD2 (6 bases each). The CDR3 runs to 14 residues. With 3 bases removed from V and 5 bases from J, the gap between germline ends came to 10 bases. CDR1 SEHNR and CDR2 FQNEAQ come from the germline V gene (reference sequence). CDR3 DNA: TGTGCCAGCAGCTTTGGGGGGCGAACCGGGGAGCTGTTTTTT. Amino acid sequence: CASSFGGRTGELFF.

V is TRBV7-8 and J is TRBJ1-2, with D unresolved. CDR3 length equals 14 residues. Germline V lookup: CDR1 SGHVS, CDR2 FQNEAQ. The germline V and J ends were trimmed by 4 bases and 3 bases, with 12 bases remaining between them. The CDR3 protein is CASSSIPTDYGYTF. In nucleotides, the CDR3 is TGTGCCAGCAGCTCGATACCGACGGACTATGGCTACACCTTC.

The chain employs TRBV5-1 and TRBJ1-1; 8 bases match TRBD1. Germline V gives CDR1 SGHRS, CDR2 YFSETQ. This CDR3 contains 17 residues. The junction had 10 bases not matched to a gene; V was cut back by 0 bases and J by 3 bases. The CDR3 DNA sequence: TGCGCCAGCAGCTTGGTTCAGGGGGCCCTAGGGGACACTGAAGCTTTCTTT. Translating gives CASSLVQGALGDTEAFF. Complete variable domain (other parts from reference TRBV5-1 and TRBJ1-1): KAGVTQTPRYLIKTRGQQVTLSCSPISGHRSVSWYQQTPGQGLQFLFEYFSETQRNKGNFPGRFSGRQFSNSRSEMNVSTLELGDSALYLCASSLVQGALGDTEAFFGQGTRLTVV.

The V and J genes are TRBV27 and TRBJ2-6; the match to TRBD1 covers 9 bases. V lost 10 bases to trimming and J lost 0 bases; unmatched junction nucleotides: 10. This CDR3 region has 17 residues. Germline CDR1 MNHEY, CDR2 SMNVEV (reference sequence). In nucleotides, the CDR3 is TGTGCCACCTCGATCGGGACAGGGCGCTCTGGGGCCAACGTCCTGACTTTC. As protein: CATSIGTGRSGANVLTF.

The V call is TRBV7-2, the J call TRBJ1-2, with no clear D. This CDR3 has 15 residues. With 2 bases removed from V and 0 bases from J, the gap between germline ends came to 10 bases. The germline CDR1 and CDR2 sequences are SGHTA and FQGNSA. CDR3 sequence reads: CASSLPTRANYGYTF. CDR3 coding DNA: TGTGCCAGCAGCTTACCCACAAGAGCTAACTATGGCTACACCTTC.

A remark on this clone: One junction end does not reproduce the germline sequence, and a read error may be involved. This chain joins TRBV28 and TRBJ1-2; no reliable D call. The CDR3 is 12 amino acids. In germline, CDR1 is MDHEN, CDR2 SYDVKM. CDR3 nucleotide sequence: TGTGCCAGCAGTTTCGGGTTGCGGAGACCTTACTTC. It specifies CASSFGLRRPYF.

V and J are TRBV18 and TRBJ1-1, with D maybe TRBD1 (5 bases). Trimming shortened V by 1 base and J by 2 bases, and 17 bases separated the two germline ends. The germline gives CDR1 KGHSH, CDR2 LQKENI. The CDR3 extends over 17 amino acids. The CDR3 bases are TGTGCCAGCTCACCACTCGGCAGGGCTCCCCCTAACACTGAAGCTTTCTTT. Residues: CASSPLGRAPPNTEAFF.

The chain has TRBV11-3 and TRBJ1-2; 12 bases match TRBD1. V lost 2 bases and J lost 5; bases outside the gene matches: 12. The germline V gene has CDR1 SGHNT and CDR2 YENEEA. The CDR3 length is 18 residues. The CDR3 sequence: CASSLRGQGARRKYGYTF. The CDR3 DNA sequence: TGTGCCAGCAGCTTAAGGGGACAGGGGGCGCGGAGAAAGTATGGCTACACCTTC. Combining the CDR3 with reference TRBV11-3 and TRBJ1-2 gives the whole variable domain EAGVVQSPRYKIIEKKQPVAFWCNPISGHNTLYWYLQNLGQGPELLIRYENEEAVDDSQLPKDRFSAERLKGVDSTLKIQPAELGDSAVYLCASSLRGQGARRKYGYTFGSGTRLTVV.

The rearrangement joins TRBV19 to TRBJ1-4; D possibly corresponds to TRBD1 (6 bases). The CDR3 runs 15 residues. V shed 3 bases and J shed 4 bases, with 12 bases lying between them. The V gene's germline CDR1 is LNHDA and CDR2 SQIVND (reference sequence). The CDR3 here is CASSMRGQLNEKLFF. The CDR3 DNA follows: TGTGCCAGTAGTATGAGAGGACAGCTTAATGAAAAACTGTTTTTT.